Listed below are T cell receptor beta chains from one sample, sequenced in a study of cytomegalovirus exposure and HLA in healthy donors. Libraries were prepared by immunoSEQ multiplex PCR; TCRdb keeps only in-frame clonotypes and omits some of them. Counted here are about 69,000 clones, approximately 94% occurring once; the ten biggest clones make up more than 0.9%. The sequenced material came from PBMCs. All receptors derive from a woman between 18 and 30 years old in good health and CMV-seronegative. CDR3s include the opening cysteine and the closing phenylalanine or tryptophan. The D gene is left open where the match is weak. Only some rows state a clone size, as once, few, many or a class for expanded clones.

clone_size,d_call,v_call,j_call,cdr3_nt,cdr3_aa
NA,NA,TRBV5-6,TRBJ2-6,TGTGCCAGCAGCCTTCCGGGACTGAACTCTGGGGCCAACGTCCTGACTTTC,CASSLPGLNSGANVLTF
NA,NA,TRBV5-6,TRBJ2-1,TGTGCCACCGGGGGTTCCTCCTACAATGAGCAGTTCTTC,CATGGSSYNEQFF
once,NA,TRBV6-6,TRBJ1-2,TGTGCCAGCAGTTACTCACCGGAGGTGGGCTACACCTTC,CASSYSPEVGYTF
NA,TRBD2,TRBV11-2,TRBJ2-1,TGTGCCAGCCACGCGGGGGGCTCCTACAATGAGCAGTTCTTC,CASHAGGSYNEQFF
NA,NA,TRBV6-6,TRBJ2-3,TGTGCCAGCAGTTACAATCGGGGGGATACGCAGTATTTT,CASSYNRGDTQYF
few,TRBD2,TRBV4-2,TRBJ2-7,TGTGCCAGCAGCCAATTAGCGGGAGGTCGGGTCGAGCAGTACTTC,CASSQLAGGRVEQYF
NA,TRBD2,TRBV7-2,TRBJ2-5,TGTGCCAGCAGCTTATACGGGAGGGAAGAGACCCAGTACTTC,CASSLYGREETQYF
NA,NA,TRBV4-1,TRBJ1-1,TGCGCCAGCAGCCAACGGTCCTGGGCCGACACTGAAGCTTTCTTT,CASSQRSWADTEAFF
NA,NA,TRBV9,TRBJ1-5,TGTGCCAGCAGCGAGGGGGACACTAGCAATCAGCCCCAGCATTTT,CASSEGDTSNQPQHF
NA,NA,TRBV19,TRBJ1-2,TGTGCCAGTAGTCTTATGTTTGACAGTCCCTATGGCTACACCTTC,CASSLMFDSPYGYTF
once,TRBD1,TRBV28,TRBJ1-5,TGTGCCAGCAGCCCCCCTTCCGGGACAGGGAATCAGCCCCAGCATTTT,CASSPPSGTGNQPQHF
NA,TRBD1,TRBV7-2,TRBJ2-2,TGTGCCAGCAGCTCAGGGGGTAACACCGGGGAGCTGTTTTTT,CASSSGGNTGELFF
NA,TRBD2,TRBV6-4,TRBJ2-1,TGTGCCAGCAGCGAAGCGGGGGGGGGTCTCTACAATGAGCAGTTCTTC,CASSEAGGGLYNEQFF
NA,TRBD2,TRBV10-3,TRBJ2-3,TGTGCCATCAGTGACTCCCTAGCGGGGGGGAAGGCAGATACGCAGTATTTT,CAISDSLAGGKADTQYF
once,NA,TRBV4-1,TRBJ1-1,TGCGCCAGCAGCCCACAGGATTCTACTGAAGCTTTCTTT,CASSPQDSTEAFF
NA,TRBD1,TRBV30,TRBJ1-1,TGTGCCTGGAGCGACAGGGGGACCACTGAAGCTTTCTTT,CAWSDRGTTEAFF
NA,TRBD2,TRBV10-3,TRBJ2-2,TGTGCCATCAGTGAGCCGGGACTAGCGAGGACCGGGGAGCTGTTTTTT,CAISEPGLARTGELFF
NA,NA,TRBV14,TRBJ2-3,TGTGCCAGCAGCCCTCTTTCCCGGACAGAAGTCTTTAGCACAGATACGCAGTATTTT,CASSPLSRTEVFSTDTQYF
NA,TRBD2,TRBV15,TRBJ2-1,TGTGCCACCAGCAGAGATAGTGGGACTAGCGTTAAAAATGAGCAGTTCTTC,CATSRDSGTSVKNEQFF
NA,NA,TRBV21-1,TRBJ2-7,TGTGCCAGCAGCCCTACCGGCACTACCTACGAGCAGTACTTC,CASSPTGTTYEQYF
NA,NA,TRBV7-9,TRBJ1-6,TGTGCCAGCAGCGGTCACAACGGAGATTCACCCCTCCACTTT,CASSGHNGDSPLHF
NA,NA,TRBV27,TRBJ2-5,TGTGCCAGCAGTTTATATGGGCAGGGAGAGACCCAGTACTTC,CASSLYGQGETQYF
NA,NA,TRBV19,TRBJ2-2,TGTGCCAGTAGTCGGACAGAAAACACCGGGGAGCTGTTTTTT,CASSRTENTGELFF